This note documents a single T cell receptor (beta chain) sequence. Its matching antigen is unknown. This sample is part of a study of T cell repertoires in cytomegalovirus infection. Study conclusions and caveats: Totalled public TCR beta family frequency picked out people who carried CMV plus the relevant HLA.

One entry per CDR3 protein results from TCRdb running MiXCR on the reads. Here the sample spans roughly 150,000 distinct CDR3 sequences, about a sixth being singletons. Germline lookup yields CDR1 SQVTM and CDR2 ANQGSEA. This CDR3 has 14 residues. Trimming pared 2 bases from V and 6 bases from J, leaving 14 bases between. Sequenced material: CD8+ T cells from PBMCs. This chain uses TRBV29-1 with TRBJ2-1; D might be TRBD2 (7 bases). The clonotype originates from a human donor in good health (CMV status not recorded). Some clones in this sample may be carry-over from other donors' samples. CDR3 nucleotide sequence: TGCAGCGTTGAACTTCTAGGGGGGGGCAATGAGCAGTTCTTC. It encodes CSVELLGGGNEQFF.